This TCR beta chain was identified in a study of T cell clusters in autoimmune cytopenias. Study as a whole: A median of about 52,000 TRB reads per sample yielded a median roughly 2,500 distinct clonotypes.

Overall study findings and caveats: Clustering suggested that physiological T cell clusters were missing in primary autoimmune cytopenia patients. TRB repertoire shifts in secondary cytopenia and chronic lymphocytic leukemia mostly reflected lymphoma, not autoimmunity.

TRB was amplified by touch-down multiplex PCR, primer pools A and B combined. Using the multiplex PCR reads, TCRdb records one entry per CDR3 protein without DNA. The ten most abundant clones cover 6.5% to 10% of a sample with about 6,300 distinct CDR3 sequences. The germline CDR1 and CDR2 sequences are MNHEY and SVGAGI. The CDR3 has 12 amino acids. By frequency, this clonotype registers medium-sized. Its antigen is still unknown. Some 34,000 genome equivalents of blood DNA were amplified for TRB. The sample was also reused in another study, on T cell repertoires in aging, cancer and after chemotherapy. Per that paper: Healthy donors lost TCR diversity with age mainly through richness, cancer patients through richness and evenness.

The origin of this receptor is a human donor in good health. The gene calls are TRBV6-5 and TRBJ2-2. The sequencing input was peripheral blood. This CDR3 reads CASSRGHGELFF.